A single sample gave rise to the 2 T cell receptor beta chains below, sequenced in a study of T cell repertoires in cytomegalovirus infection. Via MiXCR, TCRdb re-called the reads, giving one row per CDR3 protein. This table holds about 920,000 distinct CDR3 sequences, about a third found once. The antigens for these receptors are not known. The source was cultured CD8+ T cells from PBMCs, collected from culture after CMV antigen stimulation. The origin of the receptors is a human donor in good health (CMV status not recorded). Some clones in this sample may be carry-over from other donors' samples.

The chain has TRBV12-5 and TRBJ1-2; D unresolved. The V end was cut by 7 bases, the J end by 8 bases, with 11 bases between. The CDR3 contains 11 residues. Looked up from germline, CDR1 is LGHNT and CDR2 is FRNRAP. Here the CDR3 reads CASAGLGGYTF. CDR3 sequence (DNA): TGTGCTAGTGCCGGGTTGGGAGGCTACACCTTC. Using reference TRBV12-5 and TRBJ1-2 for the parts outside the CDR3, the full variable domain is DARVTQTPRHKVTEMGQEVTMRCQPILGHNTVFWYRQTMMQGLELLAYFRNRAPLDDSGMPKDRFSAEMPDATLATLKIQPSEPRDSAVYFCASAGLGGYTFGSGTRLTVV.

This clonotype was seen at least ten times. V and J are TRBV10-2 and TRBJ2-7; no clear D. V was trimmed by 7 bases and J by 6 bases, leaving 10 bases between them. The CDR3 extends over 11 amino acids. Germline CDR1 is WSHSY and CDR2 is SAAADI. As DNA, the CDR3 is TGCGCCAGCATTGAAGGAACCGAGCAGTACTTC. This translates into CASIEGTEQYF.